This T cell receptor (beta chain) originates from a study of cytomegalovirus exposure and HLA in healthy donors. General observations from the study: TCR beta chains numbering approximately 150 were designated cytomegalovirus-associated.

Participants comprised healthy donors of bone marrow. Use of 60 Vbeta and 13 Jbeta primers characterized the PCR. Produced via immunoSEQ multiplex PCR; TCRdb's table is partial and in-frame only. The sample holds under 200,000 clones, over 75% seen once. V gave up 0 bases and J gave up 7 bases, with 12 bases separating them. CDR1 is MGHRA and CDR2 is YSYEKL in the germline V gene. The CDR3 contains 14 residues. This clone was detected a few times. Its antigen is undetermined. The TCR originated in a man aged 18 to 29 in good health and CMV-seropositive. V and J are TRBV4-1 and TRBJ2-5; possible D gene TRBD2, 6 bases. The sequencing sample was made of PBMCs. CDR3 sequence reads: CASSQDRTIGTQYF. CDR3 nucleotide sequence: TGCGCCAGCAGCCAAGATCGGACTATTGGGACCCAGTACTTC.